These 12 T cell receptor beta chains share one sample of origin, sequenced in a study of T cells in Graves' hyperthyroidism and ophthalmopathy. Amplification of TCR beta CDR3 regions was performed using RNA transcripts as template. TCR CDR3 underwent first-round RT-PCR with the HTBI primer set. TCRdb analysed the multiplex PCR reads with MiXCR anew, one entry per CDR3 protein. The sample comprises 500,000 to 650,000 distinct CDR3 sequences, approximately 49% of which are singletons, and 44% rests with the top ten. The sequenced material came from peripheral blood or thyroid tissue (not recorded which). The receptor set was obtained from an adult woman with Graves' disease, either hyperthyroidism or ophthalmopathy (not recorded which).

The V and J genes are TRBV20-1 and TRBJ1-1; D is perhaps TRBD1 (6 bases). CDR1 is DFQATT, CDR2 SNEGSKA, per germline (reference sequence). There are 15 residues in the CDR3. V gave up 2 bases and J gave up 5 bases, with 18 bases separating them. As DNA, the CDR3 is TGCAGTGCTAGATTACAGGGTCGGGCCGAAACTGAAGCTTTCTTT. Translating it yields CSARLQGRAETEAFF.

This clonotype has at least ten counts. The chain recombines TRBV7-2 with TRBJ1-3; 7 bases agree with TRBD1. V shed 1 base, J shed 2 bases, and the junction held 2 bases outside the gene matches. The CDR3 length is 15 residues. Germline values: CDR1 SGHTA, CDR2 FQGNSA. For the CDR3, the DNA is TGTGCCAGCAGCTTAGACAGGGGAACTGGAAACACCATATATTTT. It yields the protein CASSLDRGTGNTIYF.

The chain has TRBV10-3 and TRBJ1-3; D is undetermined. Germline V lookup: CDR1 ENHRY, CDR2 SYGVKD. CDR3 length: 12 amino acids. Between the trimmed V and J ends, which lost 7 bases and 0 bases, there was a span of 4 bases. The CDR3 sequence: CAITASGNTIYF. The DNA of the CDR3 is TGTGCCATCACAGCCTCTGGAAACACCATATATTTT.

The chain has TRBV13 and TRBJ2-7, with D perhaps matching TRBD2 (5 bases). The CDR3 has 15 residues. Germline-derived CDR1 and CDR2 are PRHDT and FYEKMQ (reference sequence). With 1 base removed from V and 7 bases from J, the gap between germline ends came to 17 bases. The CDR3 region has the DNA TGTGCCAGCAGCTTAGAGGAGGCACATCTACGTGAGCAGTACTTC. Translated: CASSLEEAHLREQYF.

This clonotype came up a few times. The chain recombines TRBV7-8 with TRBJ1-6; TRBD1 matches 11 bases. With V trimmed by 2 bases and J by 8 bases, 2 bases remained unmatched. Germline loops: CDR1 SGHVS, CDR2 FQNEAQ. CDR3 length: 15 amino acids. The CDR3 protein is CASSLRDRGDSPLHF. In DNA form, the CDR3 reads TGTGCCAGCAGCTTAAGGGACAGGGGGGATTCACCCCTCCACTTT. The full variable domain, rest sourced from reference TRBV7-8 and TRBJ1-6, is GAGVSQSPRYKVAKRGQDVALRCDPISGHVSLFWYQQALGQGPEFLTYFQNEAQLDKSGLPSDRFFAERPEGSVSTLKIQRTQQEDSAVYLCASSLRDRGDSPLHFGNGTRLTVT.

This clonotype appeared many times. In DNA form, the CDR3 reads TGTGCCAGCAGCTTAGCAGGACGGGGCACTGAAGCTTTCTTT. It codes for CASSLAGRGTEAFF. The chain employs TRBV7-9 and TRBJ1-1; D is unresolved. Per germline, CDR1 SEHNR and CDR2 FQNEAQ (reference sequence). This CDR3 region has 14 residues. Trimming took off 0 bases at V and 4 bases at J, with 9 bases between the two ends.

This clonotype has a count of ten or more. The rearrangement uses TRBV2 and TRBJ2-5, with D possibly being TRBD2 (5 bases). Germline V lookup: CDR1 SNHLY, CDR2 FYNNEI. The CDR3 loop spans 15 amino acids. V was shortened by 2 bases and J by 5 bases, with 15 bases between the two germline ends. The CDR3 coding sequence is TGTGCCAGCAGTGAAAGTCGGGGTCCCGGGGAGACCCAGTACTTC. It translates to CASSESRGPGETQYF.

The chain couples TRBV2 to TRBJ2-5, with D tentatively TRBD1 or TRBD2 (5 bases each). CDR3 size: 15 residues. Per germline, CDR1 SNHLY and CDR2 FYNNEI. V shed 6 bases and J shed 5 bases, with 19 bases lying between them. In nucleotides, the CDR3 is TGTGCCAGCAGGAAGACTCCCTTAGAGGGGGAGACCCAGTACTTC. Its protein is CASRKTPLEGETQYF.

This clonotype was picked up many times. The V call is TRBV2, the J call TRBJ2-7, with TRBD1 matching over 9 bases. V was pared by 7 bases and J by 4 bases, with 8 bases of the junction left unmatched. In germline, CDR1 is SNHLY, CDR2 FYNNEI. CDR3 size: 14 residues. CDR3 in DNA: TGTGCCAGCATTAAACAGGGGGCATCGTACGAGCAGTACTTC. It codes for CASIKQGASYEQYF.

This clonotype was recorded a few times. The rearrangement links TRBV10-3 to TRBJ1-5, with D maybe TRBD1 (5 bases). V was trimmed by 4 bases and J by 7 bases, leaving 8 bases between them. Germline V gene lookup returns CDR1 ENHRY and CDR2 SYGVKD. CDR3 size: 12 residues. CDR3 DNA: TGTGCCATCAGTGGAGGGGACCAGCCCCAGCATTTT. This gives the protein CAISGGDQPQHF.

This clonotype appeared a few times. CDR3 sequence reads: CASSQEVGGQTQYF. The CDR3 DNA is TGTGCCAGCAGCCAAGAGGTTGGTGGGCAGACCCAGTACTTC. This sequence joins TRBV3-1 and TRBJ2-5, with D unclear. Germline V gene sequence: CDR1 LGHDT, CDR2 YNNKEL (reference sequence). The ends were cut back, 0 bases at V and 6 bases at J, with 11 bases in the middle. The CDR3 has 14 amino acids.

The rearrangement uses TRBV14 and TRBJ2-1; D is uncertain. V was trimmed by 0 bases and J by 8 bases, leaving 11 bases between them. There are 14 residues in the CDR3. The germline V gene encodes CDR1 SGHDN and CDR2 FVKESK. The CDR3 coding sequence is TGTGCCAGCAGCCAAGACCTCTTTGTAGATGAGCAGTTCTTC. Translated: CASSQDLFVDEQFF.